Each of the 10 T cell receptor beta chains below was sequenced from the same sample in a study of blood T cell repertoires in COVID-19. Profiling relied on immunoSEQ multiplex PCR, and the TCRdb table lists in-frame clones only, not all of them. The repertoire holds approximately 210,000 clones, about nine tenths seen once, with around 2% in the top ten. Input material: peripheral blood. These TCRs come from a man in his thirties or forties who had recovered from COVID-19.

The J gene is TRBJ2-3, the V gene TRBV6-5; no clear D gene. The CDR3 has 13 amino acids. The germline V gene has CDR1 MNHEY and CDR2 SVGAGI. V lost 6 bases, J lost 8 bases, and 15 bases lay in between. The CDR3 spells CASRGRPQSTQYF. CDR3 DNA sequence: TGTGCCAGCAGGGGCAGGCCACAGTCTACGCAGTATTTT.

This clone showed up just a few times. This chain links TRBV7-2 with TRBJ2-3, with TRBD2 as a possible D gene (5 bases). Germline V lookup: CDR1 SGHTA, CDR2 FQGNSA. Trimming took 3 bases from V and 6 from J, leaving 7 bases between them. This CDR3 spans 12 amino acids. CDR3 protein: CASSFSGDTQYF. For the CDR3, the DNA is TGTGCCAGCAGCTTTTCGGGGGATACGCAGTATTTT.

This rearrangement joins TRBV6-5 to TRBJ1-1; maybe TRBD1 (5 bases). The CDR3 runs 14 residues. Per the germline V gene, CDR1 is MNHEY and CDR2 is SVGAGI. V lost 7 bases and J lost 0, with 12 bases in between. This CDR3 reads CASTRADMNTEAFF. The DNA for the CDR3 is TGTGCCAGCACTCGGGCGGACATGAACACTGAAGCTTTCTTT.

This clone has just a few counts. The chain links TRBV6-2 or TRBV6-3 to TRBJ2-3, with TRBD1 identical over 8 bases. In germline, CDR1 is MNHEY, CDR2 SVGEGT. The ends lost 6 bases at V and 5 bases at J; junction bases unmatched: 10. The CDR3 is made up of 15 amino acids. This CDR3 reads CASSDRGRGVDTQYF. The CDR3 coding sequence is TGTGCCAGCAGCGACAGGGGCCGTGGGGTAGATACGCAGTATTTT.

This clone was seen more than once but under ten times. The rearrangement links TRBV11-2 to TRBJ2-7, with 7 bases lining up with TRBD2. Germline values: CDR1 SGHAT, CDR2 FQNNGV. The CDR3 has 13 residues. V lost 11 bases to trimming and J lost 5 bases; unmatched junction nucleotides: 12. The CDR3 loop reads CADGGFSPHEQYF. The DNA of the CDR3 is TGTGCCGACGGGGGGTTTTCCCCCCACGAGCAGTACTTC. The full variable domain, in which reference TRBV11-2 and TRBJ2-7 provide the parts outside the CDR3, is EAGVAQSPRYKIIEKRQSVAFWCNPISGHATLYWYQQILGQGPKLLIQFQNNGVVDDSQLPKDRFSAERLKGVDSTLKIQPAKLEDSAVYLCADGGFSPHEQYFGPGTRLTVT.

CDR3 residues: CASTGNTEAFF. CDR3 nucleotide sequence: TGTGCCAGTACAGGGAACACTGAAGCTTTCTTT. V gene TRBV25-1 combines with J gene TRBJ1-1; D possibly corresponds to TRBD1 (5 bases). The V gene's germline CDR1 is MGHDK and CDR2 SYGVNS. CDR3 length equals 11 residues. V was shortened by 9 bases and J by 1 base, with 6 bases between the two germline ends.

This clone was observed a handful of times. The chain uses TRBV7-9 and TRBJ1-5, with 8 bases fitting TRBD1. After removal of 6 bases from V and 7 bases from J, the junction contained 8 bases not matched to a gene. CDR1 SEHNR and CDR2 FQNEAQ come from the germline V gene (reference sequence). CDR3 length: 14 residues. The CDR3 nucleotides read TGTGCCAGCAGGTCGACAGGGGTAAACCAGCCCCAGCATTTT. It specifies CASRSTGVNQPQHF.

The sample holds one count of this clone. The gene calls are TRBV5-8 and TRBJ2-7; D uncertain. V gave up 2 bases and J gave up 2 bases, with 14 bases separating them. Germline-derived CDR1 and CDR2 are SGHTS and YDEGEE. The CDR3 totals 15 residues. The CDR3 DNA sequence: TGTGCCAGCAGCTTCACGGAGTTGAAGGCCTACGAGCAGTACTTC. Its translation: CASSFTELKAYEQYF.

The sample holds a few counts of this clone. The chain combines TRBV7-2 with TRBJ1-1; 10 nucleotides match TRBD1. Losses at the gene ends were 1 base for V and 3 bases for J; bases not matched to a gene: 2. The CDR3 runs to 15 residues. The germline CDR1 and CDR2 sequences are SGHTA and FQGNSA. The CDR3 loop reads CASSLDGTGDTEAFF. In nucleotides, the CDR3 is TGTGCCAGCAGCTTAGATGGGACAGGGGACACTGAAGCTTTCTTT.

This clone occurred a few times. The CDR3 protein is CASSDSYSNQPQHF. The CDR3 coding sequence is TGTGCCAGCAGTGACAGTTATAGCAATCAGCCCCAGCATTTT. The V and J genes are TRBV6-1 and TRBJ1-5, with D hard to call. This CDR3 is built from 14 residues. The ends were cut back, 3 bases at V and 0 bases at J, with 6 bases in the middle. CDR1 and CDR2 from the germline V gene are MNHNS and SASEGT.